A single sample is the source of the 3 T cell receptor beta chains below, sequenced in a study of radiotherapy plus CTLA-4 blockade in lung cancer. Profiled with immunoSEQ multiplex PCR; TCRdb holds only in-frame clones, not every one. Here the sample spans tens of thousands of clones, less than 80% being singletons. The source was peripheral blood, collected from a patient treated with radiotherapy plus ipilimumab. These receptor sequences come from a human donor with non-small cell lung cancer who had stable disease on radiotherapy plus ipilimumab.

The DNA for the CDR3 is TGTGCCACCAGCAGAGAAGGACTAGCGGGAGACAATGAGCAGTTCTTC. Amino acid sequence: CATSREGLAGDNEQFF. This sequence joins TRBV15 and TRBJ2-1, with 13 bases lining up with TRBD2. Unmatched junction bases numbered 1, after V lost 0 bases and J lost 5 bases. The CDR3 contains 16 residues. Germline CDR1 LNHNV, CDR2 YYDKDF (reference sequence).

The chain couples TRBV28 to TRBJ1-2; D uncertain. V lost 8 bases and J 8 bases, leaving 15 bases between the germline ends. CDR1 is MDHEN and CDR2 is SYDVKM in the germline V gene. The CDR3 extends over 12 amino acids. CDR3 in amino acids: CASFLLVRGYTF. CDR3 nucleotide sequence: TGTGCCAGCTTTTTGCTAGTCCGAGGCTACACCTTC.

The V call is TRBV10-3, the J call TRBJ2-2, with 7 bases lining up with TRBD1. The CDR3 is 15 residues long. CDR1 and CDR2 (germline): ENHRY, SYGVKD. The junction had 7 bases not matched to a gene; V was cut back by 5 bases and J by 4 bases. The CDR3 DNA is TGTGCCATCAGTACAGGGGTTGGGCGCACCGGGGAGCTGTTTTTT. This sequence encodes CAISTGVGRTGELFF.